This T cell receptor (beta chain) was profiled in a study of T cells in Graves' hyperthyroidism and ophthalmopathy. Study in general: Specimen type is peripheral blood, collected at initial diagnosis prior to any treatment.

Trimming took off 2 bases at V and 3 bases at J, with 10 bases between the two ends. The CDR3 contains 13 residues. CDR1 is GTSNPN, CDR2 SVGIG, per germline (reference sequence). Diagnosis relied on clinical symptoms, serum thyroxine and TRAb, thyroid ultrasound and orbital computed tomography. The CDR3 regions of TCR beta were amplified from RNA transcripts. When the TCR CDR3 underwent first-round RT-PCR, the HTBI primer set was used. From the multiplex PCR reads, TCRdb called clonotypes with MiXCR, one entry per CDR3 protein. The sample shows around 690,000 distinct CDR3 sequences, 17% of them seen only once. This clonotype was recorded at least ten times.

The sequenced sample consisted of blood. The chain joins TRBV30 to TRBJ1-1; D perhaps matches TRBD1 (6 bases). This sequence was found in a man over 45 with Graves' hyperthyroidism. CDR3 sequence reads: CAWSPQGYTEAFF. The CDR3 nucleotides read TGTGCCTGGAGTCCACAGGGATACACTGAAGCTTTCTTT.